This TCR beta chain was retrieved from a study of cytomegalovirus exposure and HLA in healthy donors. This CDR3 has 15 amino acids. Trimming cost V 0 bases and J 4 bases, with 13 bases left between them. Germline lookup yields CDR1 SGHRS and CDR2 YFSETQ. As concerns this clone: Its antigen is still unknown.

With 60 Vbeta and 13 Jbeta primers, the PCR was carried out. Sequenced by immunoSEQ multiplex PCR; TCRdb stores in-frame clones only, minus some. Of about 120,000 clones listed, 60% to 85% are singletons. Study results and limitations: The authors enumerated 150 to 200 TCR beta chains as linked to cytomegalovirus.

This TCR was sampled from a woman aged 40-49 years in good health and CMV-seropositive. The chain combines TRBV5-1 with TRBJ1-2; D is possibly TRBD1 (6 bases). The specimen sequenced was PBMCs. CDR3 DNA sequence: TGCGCCAGCAGCTTGGGGGCGGCAGGGGCCTATGGCTACACCTTC. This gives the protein CASSLGAAGAYGYTF.